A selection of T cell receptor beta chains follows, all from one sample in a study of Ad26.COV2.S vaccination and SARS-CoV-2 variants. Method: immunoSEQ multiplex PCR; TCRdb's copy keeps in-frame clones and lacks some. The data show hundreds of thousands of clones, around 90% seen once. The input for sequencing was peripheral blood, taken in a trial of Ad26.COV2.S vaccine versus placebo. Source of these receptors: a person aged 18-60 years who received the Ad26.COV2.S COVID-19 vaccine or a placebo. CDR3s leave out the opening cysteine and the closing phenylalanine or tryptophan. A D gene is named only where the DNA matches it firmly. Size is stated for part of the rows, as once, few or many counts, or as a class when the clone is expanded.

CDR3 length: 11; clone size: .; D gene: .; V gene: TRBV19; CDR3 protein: ASSILVGGELF
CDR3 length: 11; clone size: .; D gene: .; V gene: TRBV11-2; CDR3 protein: ASSTYGEETQY
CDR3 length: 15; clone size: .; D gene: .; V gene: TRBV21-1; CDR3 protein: ASSAIYGTGTYYEQY
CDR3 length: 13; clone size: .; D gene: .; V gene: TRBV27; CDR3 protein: ASRLDQTNTGELF
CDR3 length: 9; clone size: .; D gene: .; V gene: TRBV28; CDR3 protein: ASGSAYEQY
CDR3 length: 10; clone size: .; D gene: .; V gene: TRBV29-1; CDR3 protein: SVEVMGEKLF
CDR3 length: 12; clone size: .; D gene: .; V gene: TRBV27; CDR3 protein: ASSFGGSNYGYT
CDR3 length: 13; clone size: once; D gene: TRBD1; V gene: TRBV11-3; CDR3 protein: ASSEMGQGRSEQF
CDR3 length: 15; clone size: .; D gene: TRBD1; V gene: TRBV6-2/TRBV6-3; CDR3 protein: ASSYASPGTGATEAF
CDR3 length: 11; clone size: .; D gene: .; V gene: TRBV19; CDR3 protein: ASRPRAGNEQF
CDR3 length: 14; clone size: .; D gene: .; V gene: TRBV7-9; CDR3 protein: ASSLLDGRTNYGYT
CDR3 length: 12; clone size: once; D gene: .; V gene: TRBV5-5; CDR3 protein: ASSQGSGHQPQH
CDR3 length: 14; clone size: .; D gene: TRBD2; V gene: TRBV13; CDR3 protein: ASSSAGTSGQETQY
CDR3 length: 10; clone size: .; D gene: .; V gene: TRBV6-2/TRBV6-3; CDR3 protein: ASSSLGHEQF
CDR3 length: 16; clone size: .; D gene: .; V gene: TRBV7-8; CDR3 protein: ASSSTETDPSGANVLT
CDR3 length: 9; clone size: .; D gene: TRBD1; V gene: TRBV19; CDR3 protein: ASSRGDREY
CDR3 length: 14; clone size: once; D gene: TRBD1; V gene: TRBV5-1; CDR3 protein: ASSSKGTASYNEQF